The following is a TCR beta chain sequence with its context. Its target is unknown. The data stem from a study of cytomegalovirus exposure and HLA in healthy donors. The V end lost 3 bases, the J end lost 0 bases, and 12 bases lay between the germline ends. The CDR3 covers 14 residues. CDR1 GTSNPN and CDR2 SVGIG come from the germline V gene (reference sequence). Whole-study results and caveats: The records held CMV serostatus as the only immune exposure information. Sequencing likely produced, as an artifact, a cluster of highly shared sequence variants.

Use of 60 Vbeta and 13 Jbeta primers characterized the PCR. Using immunoSEQ multiplex PCR, the repertoire was profiled, and TCRdb retains in-frame clones only, with some absent. This sample has some 100,000 clones, with around three quarters found just once. Sequencing was done on a sample of PBMCs. This sequence originates from a woman aged 45-65 years in good health and CMV-seropositive. The chain has TRBV30 and TRBJ2-7; D call uncertain. CDR3 in amino acids: CAWSSGLVSYEQYF. Written as DNA, the CDR3 is TGTGCCTGGAGCTCAGGCCTTGTCTCCTACGAGCAGTACTTC.